This record concerns one T cell receptor beta chain sequence. This entry belongs to a study of control samples from healthy donors and cancer patients. Germline V gives CDR1 SGDLS, CDR2 YYNGEE. V was pared by 3 bases and J by 0 bases, with 25 bases between. The CDR3 totals 21 residues. Produced via immunoSEQ multiplex PCR; TCRdb's table is partial and in-frame only. The sample has approximately 140,000 clones, 94% seen once; the top ten hold around 13%. This TCR was recovered from a man between 40 and 49 years old in good health. The specimen was blood. V usage is TRBV9 and J usage is TRBJ2-6, with a possible D match to TRBD2 (6 bases). Here the CDR3 DNA reads TGTGCCAGCAGCGCGAGGTGGGGAACACGGGAGAAGATCTCTGGGGCCAACGTCCTGACTTTC. Translating gives CASSARWGTREKISGANVLTF. Drawing the rest from reference TRBV9 and TRBJ2-6, the complete variable domain is DSGVTQTPKHLITATGQRVTLRCSPRSGDLSVYWYQQSLDQGLQFLIQYYNGEERAKGNILERFSAQQFPDLHSELNLSSLELGDSALYFCASSARWGTREKISGANVLTFGAGSRLTVL.